The sequence of this T cell receptor (beta chain) was determined in a study of human T cells and chemical hapten exposure. Remarks on this clonotype: Its antigen is as yet unknown.

Time point described: pre-sensitization, week 0. The treatment here: therapeutic diphenylcyclopropenone sensitization with weekly scalp DPC. Using its own MiXCR run on the RACE reads, TCRdb lists one record per CDR3 protein. The sample shows 240,000 or so distinct CDR3 sequences, about 8.6% of them seen only once. Study-wide points: Clustering by CDR3 similarity yielded significantly more large clusters from expanded TCRs than controls.

The specimen comprised whole blood, sampled in connection with sensitization to the hapten diphenylcyclopropenone (DPC). This clonotype originated in a woman in her thirties or forties with alopecia areata. Some clones in this sample may be carry-over from other donors' samples.

The CDR3 DNA sequence: TGTGCCAGCAGCCCCCCCCCGGGACAGGGAGGGGGTGGCTACACCTTC. This gives the protein CASSPPPGQGGGGYTF. The genes are TRBV5-4 and TRBJ1-2; 9 bases map to TRBD1. Germline values: CDR1 SGHNT, CDR2 YYREEE (reference sequence). V dropped 4 bases and J dropped 7; count of bases not matched to a gene: 14. The CDR3 covers 16 residues.